Listed here are 22 T cell receptor beta chains from one sample, sequenced in a study of blood T cell repertoires in COVID-19. TCRdb keeps only in-frame clones here, not all; method: immunoSEQ multiplex PCR. The sample includes roughly 130,000 clones, approximately 83% of them seen just once. The sample was peripheral blood. The receptors derive from a woman between 45 and 60 years old with acute or convalescent COVID-19.

The chain is built from TRBV5-1 and TRBJ2-7; possibly TRBD1 for D (7 bases). V was clipped by 4 bases and J by 3 bases, with 14 bases between them. CDR3 length equals 14 residues. Per the germline V gene, CDR1 is SGHRS and CDR2 is YFSETQ. In DNA, the CDR3 is TGCGCCAGCAGCCCGGGGGACAGCCTCTACGAGCAGTACTTC. Translation gives CASSPGDSLYEQYF.

This chain uses TRBV10-3 with TRBJ1-1, with a possible D match to TRBD1 (5 bases). Per the germline V gene, CDR1 is ENHRY and CDR2 is SYGVKD. This CDR3 is 13 amino acids long. Trimming took off 6 bases at V and 5 bases at J, with 13 bases between the two ends. CDR3 amino acids: CAIRVGAETEAFF. CDR3 DNA: TGTGCCATCAGGGTAGGGGCGGAGACTGAAGCTTTCTTT.

The chain uses TRBV9 and TRBJ1-1, with a possible D match to TRBD1 (5 bases). Trimming removed 4 bases at V and 8 bases at J, with 12 bases between. There are 12 residues in the CDR3. Germline lookup yields CDR1 SGDLS and CDR2 YYNGEE. Written as DNA, the CDR3 is TGTGCCAGCAGCCCTGGGACTCAGGAAGCTTTCTTT. It codes for CASSPGTQEAFF.

This clone was picked up many times. This sequence joins TRBV2 and TRBJ2-2, with 13 bases lining up with TRBD2. The CDR3 covers 17 residues. Germline V gene sequence: CDR1 SNHLY, CDR2 FYNNEI. V lost 5 bases to trimming and J lost 4 bases; unmatched junction nucleotides: 7. CDR3 protein: CASSRTSGGTSTGELFF. In nucleotides, the CDR3 is TGTGCCAGCAGTCGGACTAGCGGGGGAACGAGCACCGGGGAGCTGTTTTTT.

In this sample, this clone turned up once. The gene calls are TRBV6-4 and TRBJ1-3; D ambiguous. CDR3 length: 18 amino acids. CDR1 is MRHNA and CDR2 is SNTAGT in the germline V gene. Trimming took 3 bases from V and 0 from J, leaving 18 bases between them. CDR3 DNA: TGTGCCAGCAGTGAACCCTACCCGGGGAGAAGCTCTGGAAACACCATATATTTT. Protein sequence: CASSEPYPGRSSGNTIYF.

The chain recombines TRBV7-2 with TRBJ2-7; 8 nucleotides align to TRBD1. Looked up from germline, CDR1 is SGHTA and CDR2 is FQGNSA. CDR3 length equals 15 residues. Trimming removed 0 bases from V and 7 bases from J; junction bases left unmatched: 8. The CDR3 DNA reads as TGTGCCAGCAGCTTAGCCGGACAGGGATTTAAGGAGCAGTACTTC. Its protein is CASSLAGQGFKEQYF.

The CDR3 spells CATSFSSPGQGIDEQFF. Here the CDR3 DNA reads TGTGCCACCAGCTTTTCGTCGCCGGGACAGGGAATCGATGAGCAGTTCTTC. The chain carries TRBV24-1 and TRBJ2-1; 9 bases are shared with TRBD1. Germline CDR1 reads KGHDR; CDR2 reads SFDVKD. V lost 7 bases, J lost 8 bases, and 17 bases stayed unmatched. This CDR3 contains 17 residues.

The J gene is TRBJ1-6, the V gene TRBV6-1; maybe TRBD1 (5 bases). CDR1 is MNHNS and CDR2 is SASEGT in the germline V gene. This CDR3 region has 16 residues. The V gene lost 2 bases and the J gene lost 7 bases, with 15 bases spanning the gap. CDR3 nucleotide sequence: TGTGCCAGCAGTGAATTGGGCGGCAGGGCGAATTCACCCCTCCACTTT. The encoded protein is CASSELGGRANSPLHF.

This clone was observed at least ten times. This sequence joins TRBV28 and TRBJ1-6, with a weak D call TRBD1 (6 bases). V was trimmed by 7 bases and J by 9 bases, leaving 19 bases between them. Germline CDR1 MDHEN, CDR2 SYDVKM. The CDR3 sequence is 15 residues long. The CDR3 here is CASTPKTGVGSPLHF. In nucleotides, the CDR3 is TGTGCCAGCACCCCTAAGACAGGAGTGGGTTCACCCCTCCACTTT.

The chain recombines TRBV2 with TRBJ1-1, with D perhaps TRBD1 (5 bases). CDR1 SNHLY and CDR2 FYNNEI come from the germline V gene. This CDR3 comprises 17 residues. V was shortened by 5 bases and J by 1 base, with 20 bases between the two germline ends. The CDR3 sequence: CASSIRQGGLRNTEAFF. The CDR3 DNA is TGTGCCAGCAGTATCCGCCAGGGAGGTTTGAGGAACACTGAAGCTTTCTTT.

The CDR3 reads CAWSPEQGSANEKLFF. Here the CDR3 DNA reads TGTGCCTGGAGTCCCGAACAGGGGTCGGCTAATGAAAAACTGTTTTTT. The rearrangement links TRBV30 to TRBJ1-4; 7 nucleotides agree with TRBD1. Losses at the gene ends were 2 bases for V and 3 bases for J; bases not matched to a gene: 9. The length of the CDR3 is 16 residues. CDR1 is GTSNPN, CDR2 SVGIG, per germline (reference sequence).

The V call is TRBV7-2, the J call TRBJ1-4, with 9 nucleotides matching TRBD1. V lost 8 bases and J lost 7; bases outside the gene matches: 11. Germline values: CDR1 SGHTA, CDR2 FQGNSA. The length of the CDR3 is 15 residues. This chain's CDR3 is CASRKGGTGSEKLFF. The CDR3 DNA sequence: TGTGCCAGCCGTAAAGGCGGGACAGGGAGTGAAAAACTGTTTTTT.

This chain uses TRBV2 with TRBJ2-2; maybe TRBD1 (5 bases). CDR3 length: 14 amino acids. Germline assignment: CDR1 SNHLY and CDR2 FYNNEI. The V end was cut by 2 bases, the J end by 6 bases, with 10 bases between. The CDR3 DNA follows: TGTGCCAGCAGTGAACATCAGGGCCCCGGGGAGCTGTTTTTT. Its translation: CASSEHQGPGELFF. The whole variable domain, filled in from reference TRBV2 and TRBJ2-2, reads EPEVTQTPSHQVTQMGQEVILRCVPISNHLYFYWYRQILGQKVEFLVSFYNNEISEKSEIFDDQFSVERPDGSNFTLKIRSTKLEDSAMYFCASSEHQGPGELFFGEGSRLTVL.

The V gene is TRBV20-1, the J gene TRBJ2-7; the D is unclear. With 3 bases removed from V and 7 bases from J, the gap between germline ends came to 13 bases. CDR3 length: 12 amino acids. Looked up from germline, CDR1 is DFQATT and CDR2 is SNEGSKA (reference sequence). CDR3 DNA: TGCAGTGCTAGTGGCGGCTTACGGGAGCAGTACTTC. The encoded protein is CSASGGLREQYF.

V gene TRBV5-6 combines with J gene TRBJ1-2; 7 bases are shared with TRBD1. The CDR3 loop spans 15 amino acids. Germline V gives CDR1 SGHDT, CDR2 YYEEEE. V lost 1 base to trimming and J lost 8 bases; unmatched junction nucleotides: 11. The CDR3 spells CASSLFRDSGRGYTF. In DNA, the CDR3 is TGTGCCAGCAGCTTGTTTCGGGACAGTGGACGAGGCTACACCTTC.

Only one count was recorded for this clone. This sequence joins TRBV5-6 and TRBJ2-4, with a weak D call TRBD1 (6 bases). This CDR3 contains 16 residues. Trimming removed 1 base at V and 5 bases at J, with 16 bases between. The V gene's germline CDR1 is SGHDT and CDR2 YYEEEE. CDR3 coding DNA: TGTGCCAGCAGCTTGTATTGGCGGTCAGGGGAAAACATTCAGTACTTC. The encoded protein is CASSLYWRSGENIQYF.

The rearrangement uses TRBV5-1 and TRBJ1-2; D uncertain. Germline assignment: CDR1 SGHRS and CDR2 YFSETQ. The CDR3 spans 13 residues. V was trimmed by 1 base and J by 7 bases, leaving 11 bases between them. Here the CDR3 DNA reads TGCGCCAGCAGCTTGATCGGGTTCGGTGGCTACACCTTC. Its protein is CASSLIGFGGYTF.

This clone was seen just once. V and J are TRBV18 and TRBJ1-5; D is possibly TRBD1 (6 bases). The CDR3 length is 14 residues. The V gene's germline CDR1 is KGHSH and CDR2 LQKENI. V lost 4 bases and J 3 bases, leaving 10 bases between the germline ends. The CDR3: CASSLRDTNQPQHF. The CDR3 region has the DNA TGTGCCAGCTCACTCCGGGACACCAATCAGCCCCAGCATTTT.

The chain couples TRBV27 to TRBJ1-6; 7 bases fit TRBD1. Trimming took 7 bases from V and 6 from J; bases not matched to a gene: 12. There are 16 residues in the CDR3. The germline CDR1 and CDR2 sequences are MNHEY and SMNVEV (reference sequence). The CDR3 bases are TGTGCCAGCAATAAACAGGGGCTTCTGATTAATTCACCCCTCCACTTT. Translating gives CASNKQGLLINSPLHF.

The V gene is TRBV18, the J gene TRBJ2-2; D remains ambiguous. Trimming left V 0 bases short and J 3 bases short, with 8 bases between. The germline V gene has CDR1 KGHSH and CDR2 LQKENI. This CDR3 contains 15 residues. Here the CDR3 reads CASSPPAIYTGELFF. The CDR3 nucleotides are TGTGCCAGCTCACCACCTGCGATATACACCGGGGAGCTGTTTTTT. The variable domain in full, with the rest retrieved from reference TRBV18 and TRBJ2-2, is NAGVMQNPRHLVRRRGQEARLRCSPMKGHSHVYWYRQLPEEGLKFMVYLQKENIIDESGMPKERFSAEFPKEGPSILRIQQVVRGDSAAYFCASSPPAIYTGELFFGEGSRLTVL.

V and J are TRBV7-2 and TRBJ1-4; weak D call: TRBD1 (6 bases). V lost 5 bases and J 8 bases, leaving 12 bases between the germline ends. The CDR3 length is 13 residues. The germline gives CDR1 SGHTA, CDR2 FQGNSA. The CDR3 coding sequence is TGTGCCAGCAGCCGTGGGGGCGCGGAAAAACTGTTTTTT. Its protein is CASSRGGAEKLFF.

This clone was seen a single time. The genes are TRBV27 and TRBJ1-1; 10 bases fit TRBD1. Germline lookup yields CDR1 MNHEY and CDR2 SMNVEV (reference sequence). CDR3 length equals 15 residues. The V segment lost 5 bases and the J segment 4 bases; nucleotides outside the gene matches: 7. The CDR3 loop is CASSIRTGGGTEAFF. Written as DNA, the CDR3 is TGTGCCAGCAGTATCCGGACAGGGGGAGGCACTGAAGCTTTCTTT.